The T cell receptor (beta chain) under discussion was sequenced for a study of Graves' ophthalmopathy and Graves' hyperthyroidism. Other autoimmune disease, uncontrolled infection, pregnancy and lactation led to exclusion. The study amplified TCR beta CDR3 regions using RNA transcripts. An initial RT-PCR round employing HTBI primers preceded a second-round multiplex PCR. TCRdb redid the calling of the multiplex PCR reads with MiXCR, one entry per CDR3 protein. This sample has about 220,000 distinct CDR3 sequences, with about 22% found just once. V lost 9 bases and J lost 6, with 15 bases in between. The CDR3 sequence is 13 residues long. Germline V gives CDR1 LNHDA, CDR2 SQIVND (reference sequence). This clonotype was found many times. Its antigen is as yet unknown. Regarding the study as a whole: With a specificity of around 77% and a sensitivity of 60% to 71%, the model predicted ophthalmopathy progression.

The clonotype was recovered from a woman aged 45-65 years with Graves' ophthalmopathy. Sequencing used peripheral blood. V usage is TRBV19 and J usage is TRBJ1-5; weak D call: TRBD1 (5 bases). CDR3 sequence reads: CASDQGAGQPQHF. The CDR3 DNA reads TGTGCCAGCGATCAGGGTGCGGGTCAGCCCCAGCATTTT.